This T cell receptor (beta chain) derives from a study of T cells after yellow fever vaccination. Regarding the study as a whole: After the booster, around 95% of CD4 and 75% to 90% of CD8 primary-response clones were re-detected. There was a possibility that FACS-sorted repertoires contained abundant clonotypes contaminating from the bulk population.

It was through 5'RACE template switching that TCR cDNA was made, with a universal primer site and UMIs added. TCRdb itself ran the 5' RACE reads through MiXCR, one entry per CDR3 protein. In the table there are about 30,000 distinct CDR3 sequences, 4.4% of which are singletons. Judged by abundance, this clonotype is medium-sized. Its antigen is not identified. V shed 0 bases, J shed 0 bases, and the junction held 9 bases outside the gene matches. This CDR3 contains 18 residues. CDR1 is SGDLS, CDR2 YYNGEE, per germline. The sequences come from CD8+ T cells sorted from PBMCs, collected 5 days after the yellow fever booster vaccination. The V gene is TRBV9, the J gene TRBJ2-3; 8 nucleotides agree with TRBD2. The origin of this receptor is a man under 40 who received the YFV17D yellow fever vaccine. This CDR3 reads CASSVALGASGSTDTQYF. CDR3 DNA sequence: TGTGCCAGCAGCGTAGCTTTGGGTGCTAGCGGGAGCACAGATACGCAGTATTTT.